This TCR beta chain is from a study of T cell repertoires in cytomegalovirus infection (dated by TCRdb to about 2019). As for the study more broadly: The peptide stimulations were aimed at well-studied HLA-B-restricted epitopes as well as recently identified HLA-C-restricted CMV epitopes, whose presentation resists viral immunomodulation. The HLA type of each donor mattered for the analysis, because public TCR beta signatures pointed to carriage of CMV infection along with the matching HLA type. Broader findings and caveats from the paper: The ex vivo response was dominated by HLA-C-restricted CMV-specific TCR beta clonotypes, and the single most frequent clonotype in two of eight donors was supplied by these HLA-C-restricted clonotypes. Carriers of CMV infection plus the relevant HLA type were discriminated by the cumulative frequency of public TCR beta family members in the study cohort and in an independent roughly 380-donor cohort.

The germline V gene specifies SGHVS as CDR1 and FQNEAQ as CDR2. Counted from cysteine to phenylalanine, this CDR3 has 15 amino acids. CDR3 DNA only is kept here, 45 bases in frame from base 1. V and J lose 2 bases and 9 bases, and a span of 14 bases separates them. The treatment or condition label, read with the paper, signifies: in vitro stimulation with specific CMV peptide epitopes to enrich CMV-specific T cells. Sequenced using an Illumina HiSeq 1500. TCRdb's own reprocessing of the public reads used fastp at Q25 and MiXCR and kept productive beta chains. CDR3 protein sequences are deduplicated, and each keeps its most common genes and DNA. The sample table contains about 340,000 distinct CDR3 sequences; only one count was recorded for 25% to 30% of them. Clones ranked in the top ten supply about 20% of the sample. This clonotype is categorized as medium-sized (0.01 to 0.1%). What antigen it recognizes has not been identified. No base-level quality is on record; no much larger clone is a single base apart.

This receptor was identified in a human donor in good health (CMV status not recorded). Some clones in this sample may be carry-over from other donors' samples. The sample here was cultured PBMCs, taken from culture after CMV antigen stimulation. The chain is made from TRBV7-8 and TRBJ1-6; the D gene is perhaps TRBD1, from 5 matching bases. The CDR3 region: CASSLRATVTSPLHF. The sequenced DNA: TGTGCCAGCAGCTTAAGAGCGACAGTGACTTCACCCCTCCACTTT. The full variable domain, with segments outside the CDR3 supplied by the reference TRBV7-8 and TRBJ1-6 proteins, appears as GAGVSQSPRYKVAKRGQDVALRCDPISGHVSLFWYQQALGQGPEFLTYFQNEAQLDKSGLPSDRFFAERPEGSVSTLKIQRTQQEDSAVYLCASSLRATVTSPLHFGNGTRLTVT.